A selection of T cell receptor beta chains follows, all from one sample in a study of T cell responses to AZD1222 COVID-19 vaccine. Clones were read by immunoSEQ multiplex PCR, and TCRdb kept only the in-frame ones, dropping some. The table has 90,000 to 95,000 clones, approximately 87% seen once. The source was peripheral blood, collected 28 days after the second AZD1222 dose. These receptor sequences come from an adult who received the AZD1222 COVID-19 vaccine. Each CDR3 is given with its conserved first and last residue. The order of the fields is clone size, V gene, J gene, D gene, CDR3 DNA, CDR3 protein. A D gene is named only where the DNA matches it firmly. Some rows mark clone size as missing; the rest say once, few, many or name a class of expanded clone.

>-|TRBV5-1|TRBJ2-7|TRBD1
TGCGCCAGCAGCTTCGGGACAGGGTACGAGCAGTACTTC
CASSFGTGYEQYF
>-|TRBV6-5|TRBJ1-1|-
TGTGCCAGCAGTTACTCGAACAGGGTTTCCACTGAAGCTTTCTTT
CASSYSNRVSTEAFF
>-|TRBV30|TRBJ2-3|-
TGTGCCTGGATCAACGGGGTCAAAGCAGATACGCAGTATTTT
CAWINGVKADTQYF
>-|TRBV3-1/TRBV3-2|TRBJ1-6|TRBD1
TGTGCCAGCAGCCCACGACAGGGAGCCTATAATTCACCCCTCCACTTT
CASSPRQGAYNSPLHF
>-|TRBV19|TRBJ1-2|TRBD1
TGTGCCAGTAGTACTGACAGGGACGGCTACACCTTC
CASSTDRDGYTF
>-|TRBV30|TRBJ1-2|TRBD1
TGTGCCTGGAGTGCGACAGGGGGCTCTGGCTACACCTTC
CAWSATGGSGYTF
>few|TRBV12-3/TRBV12-4|TRBJ2-7|TRBD1
TGTGCCAGCAGTTTAGGGGACAGCTACGAGCAGTACTTC
CASSLGDSYEQYF
>-|TRBV6-4|TRBJ1-2|TRBD1
TGTGCCAGCAGCCCGGACAGGGGTAGCTATGGCTACACCTTC
CASSPDRGSYGYTF
>-|TRBV5-1|TRBJ1-2|-
TGCGCCAGCAGCTCGGTCTGGGGTGGCTACACCTTC
CASSSVWGGYTF
>-|TRBV11-3|TRBJ2-3|TRBD1
TGTGCCAGCAGCTCCCAGACAGGGAGCACAGATACGCAGTATTTT
CASSSQTGSTDTQYF
>-|TRBV24-1|TRBJ2-5|-
TGTGCCACCAGTGATTGGGGAGACGGGAACAAAGAGACCCAGTACTTC
CATSDWGDGNKETQYF
>-|TRBV4-3|TRBJ2-6|-
TGCGCCAGCAGCCAAGATGGGAGCTCTGGGGCCAACGTCCTGACTTTC
CASSQDGSSGANVLTF
>-|TRBV7-9|TRBJ2-3|-
TGTGCCAGCAGCTTAGCGGTCTTCACTAGCACAGATACGCAGTATTTT
CASSLAVFTSTDTQYF